Following are 25 T cell receptor beta chains from one sample sequenced in a study of shared clonotypes between healthy human individuals. Method: immunoSEQ multiplex PCR; TCRdb's copy keeps in-frame clones and lacks some. The sample lists approximately 2.5 million clones, over 85% occurring once. The specimen was naive CD4+ T cells from PBMCs. Subset defined: CD45RA+ positively selected. The source is a man between 18 and 35 years old in good health. Some clones in this sample may be carry-over from other donors' samples.

The chain couples TRBV30 to TRBJ1-4, with unresolved D. Looked up from germline, CDR1 is GTSNPN and CDR2 is SVGIG (reference sequence). The CDR3 contains 13 residues. The V end lost 2 bases, the J end lost 4 bases, and 8 bases lay between the germline ends. The CDR3: CAWSRWNNEKLFF. CDR3 in DNA: TGTGCCTGGAGTCGGTGGAATAATGAAAAACTGTTTTTT. Supplemented by reference TRBV30 and TRBJ1-4, the full variable domain reads SQTIHQWPATLVQPVGSPLSLECTVEGTSNPNLYWYRQAAGRGLQLLFYSVGIGQISSEVPQNLSASRPQDRQFILSSKKLLLSDSGFYLCAWSRWNNEKLFFGSGTQLSVL.

The chain employs TRBV7-2 and TRBJ1-2; D gene uncertain. CDR1 SGHTA and CDR2 FQGNSA come from the germline V gene. Deletions cut 2 bases from V and 4 bases from J, with 14 bases between. There are 15 residues in the CDR3. CDR3 in amino acids: CASSLSPAASYGYTF. The CDR3, as DNA: TGTGCCAGCAGCTTATCCCCGGCAGCCTCCTATGGCTACACCTTC.

The chain employs TRBV28 and TRBJ2-7; D not certain. The CDR3 is made up of 13 amino acids. Germline CDR1 MDHEN, CDR2 SYDVKM. Trimming cost V 5 bases and J 7 bases, with 15 bases left between them. The CDR3 region has the DNA TGTGCCAGCAGTCCGCCGGTTTCGCGGGAGCAGTACTTC. Translation gives CASSPPVSREQYF.

The rearrangement uses TRBV5-1 and TRBJ2-5, with D tentatively TRBD2 (5 bases). Germline V gives CDR1 SGHRS, CDR2 YFSETQ. Trimming removed 4 bases at V and 1 base at J, with 14 bases between. The CDR3 runs 15 residues. CDR3 DNA sequence: TGCGCCAGCAGCCCGGGGAGATTAGGCCAAGAGACCCAGTACTTC. As protein: CASSPGRLGQETQYF.

This clone appeared once. The V and J genes are TRBV15 and TRBJ2-7; the D gene is possibly TRBD1 (6 bases). This CDR3 contains 14 residues. The V end was cut by 3 bases, the J end by 6 bases, with 15 bases between. Germline V CDR1 and CDR2: LNHNV, YYDKDF (reference sequence). This chain's CDR3 is CATSRRAGVSEQYF. The CDR3 DNA reads as TGTGCCACCAGCAGGCGGGCAGGGGTTAGCGAGCAGTACTTC.

The chain carries TRBV28 and TRBJ2-1; 14 bases are shared with TRBD2. The CDR3 sequence is 17 residues long. V lost 2 bases and J lost 6; bases outside the gene matches: 6. Germline-derived CDR1 and CDR2 are MDHEN and SYDVKM. Written as DNA, the CDR3 is TGTGCCAGCAGTTTACCCGGACTAGCGGGAGGACTCAATGAGCAGTTCTTC. Encoded protein: CASSLPGLAGGLNEQFF.

The chain uses TRBV11-2 and TRBJ2-7, with unresolved D. This CDR3 has 14 amino acids. Germline V gene data show CDR1 as SGHAT and CDR2 as FQNNGV. V lost 5 bases and J 0 bases, leaving 11 bases between the germline ends. Written as DNA, the CDR3 is TGTGCCAGCAGCCGGACGGTGGGCTCCTACGAGCAGTACTTC. Residues: CASSRTVGSYEQYF.

The chain has TRBV7-8 and TRBJ2-1; D uncertain. The CDR3 contains 13 residues. V shed 9 bases and J shed 7 bases, with 16 bases lying between them. Germline V gene data show CDR1 as SGHVS and CDR2 as FQNEAQ. CDR3 protein: CASHDSGTNEQFF. The CDR3 DNA reads as TGTGCCAGTCACGACTCCGGTACGAATGAGCAGTTCTTC. The complete variable domain, with remaining parts taken from reference TRBV7-8 and TRBJ2-1, reads GAGVSQSPRYKVAKRGQDVALRCDPISGHVSLFWYQQALGQGPEFLTYFQNEAQLDKSGLPSDRFFAERPEGSVSTLKIQRTQQEDSAVYLCASHDSGTNEQFFGPGTRLTVL.

This clone was seen more than once but under ten times. The J gene is TRBJ1-1, the V gene TRBV6-5; no clear D. Germline V gives CDR1 MNHEY, CDR2 SVGAGI. The CDR3 contains 16 residues. V was cut by 4 bases and J by 3 bases, with 18 bases left in between. DNA for the CDR3: TGTGCCAGCAGTTTCAGCCCAGCGGGTATTGACACTGAAGCTTTCTTT. This sequence encodes CASSFSPAGIDTEAFF.

The genes are TRBV29-1 and TRBJ2-5; the D is unclear. CDR1 and CDR2 (germline): SQVTM, ANQGSEA. The CDR3 is 12 amino acids. The V end was cut by 5 bases, the J end by 2 bases, with 9 bases between. The CDR3, as DNA: TGCAGCGTTTTAGGCTTGCAAGAGACCCAGTACTTC. Translated, it gives CSVLGLQETQYF.

The V and J genes are TRBV2 and TRBJ2-2, with 7 bases identical to TRBD2. The V gene's germline CDR1 is SNHLY and CDR2 FYNNEI. The CDR3 loop spans 11 amino acids. The CDR3 spells CAGRVTGELFF. DNA of the CDR3: TGTGCAGGGAGGGTCACCGGGGAGCTGTTTTTT.

This chain links TRBV7-9 with TRBJ1-4; D is ambiguous. Germline assignment: CDR1 SEHNR and CDR2 FQNEAQ (reference sequence). This CDR3 has 16 amino acids. V lost 5 bases to trimming and J lost 7 bases, with 20 bases between them. CDR3 loop: CASSPPGQVGSEKLFF. In DNA form, the CDR3 reads TGTGCCAGCAGCCCCCCTGGGCAGGTTGGCTCTGAAAAACTGTTTTTT.

The chain employs TRBV13 and TRBJ1-2; tentative D call: TRBD1 (6 bases). Per the germline V gene, CDR1 is PRHDT and CDR2 is FYEKMQ (reference sequence). V lost 2 bases to trimming and J lost 2 bases, with 18 bases between them. The CDR3 length is 17 residues. CDR3 bases: TGTGCCAGCAGCTTATACCAGAGACAGGCAATAAACTATGGCTACACCTTC. Protein product: CASSLYQRQAINYGYTF.

The rearrangement uses TRBV6-1 and TRBJ1-1; 7 bases fit TRBD1. The CDR3 is 15 residues long. CDR1 and CDR2 from the germline V gene are MNHNS and SASEGT. Losses at the gene ends were 6 bases for V and 7 bases for J; bases not matched to a gene: 14. The CDR3 DNA sequence: TGTGCCAGCAGCTTGGGACAGCTAAAGCGTGGTGAAGCTTTCTTT. Translated, it gives CASSLGQLKRGEAFF.

As concerns this clone: One junction end disagrees with the germline gene, perhaps due to a read error. The chain carries TRBV27 and TRBJ2-7, with unresolved D. The V gene's germline CDR1 is MNHEY and CDR2 SMNVEV (reference sequence). CDR3 length: 16 amino acids. CDR3 amino acids: CASSLSPSVSAYEQYF. CDR3 nucleotide sequence: TGTGCCAGCAGTCTATCCCCTTCAGTTTCGGCCTACGAGCAGTACTTC.

The chain recombines TRBV29-1 with TRBJ1-1; D gene unclear. Trimming left V 6 bases short and J 6 bases short, with 17 bases between. The CDR3 is made up of 13 amino acids. Germline CDR1 is SQVTM and CDR2 is ANQGSEA. CDR3 amino acids: CSVAQGLLSEAFF. CDR3 DNA sequence: TGCAGCGTCGCCCAAGGACTTCTGTCTGAAGCTTTCTTT.

This chain links TRBV7-9 with TRBJ2-7; 7 bases match TRBD2. Germline-derived CDR1 and CDR2 are SEHNR and FQNEAQ (reference sequence). V trimming: 5 bases; J trimming: 0 bases; junction bases outside the gene matches: 10. This CDR3 spans 16 amino acids. CDR3 in amino acids: CASSPPLADSSYEQYF. CDR3 bases: TGTGCCAGCAGCCCACCCCTAGCGGACTCCTCCTACGAGCAGTACTTC. The variable domain in full, completed from reference TRBV7-9 and TRBJ2-7, reads DTGVSQNPRHKITKRGQNVTFRCDPISEHNRLYWYRQTLGQGPEFLTYFQNEAQLEKSRLLSDRFSAERPKGSFSTLEIQRTEQGDSAMYLCASSPPLADSSYEQYFGPGTRLTVT.

J is TRBJ2-5 and V is TRBV4-2; 10 positions match TRBD2. CDR1 is LGHNA and CDR2 is YNFKEQ in the germline V gene. This CDR3 has 15 amino acids. The junction had 1 base not matched to a gene; V was cut back by 1 base and J by 2 bases. DNA of the CDR3: TGTGCCAGCAGCCAAGGGACTAGCGGACAAGAGACCCAGTACTTC. Its protein product is CASSQGTSGQETQYF.

This chain uses TRBV4-1 with TRBJ2-3; TRBD2 is a possible D gene (6 bases). Between the trimmed V and J ends, which lost 1 base and 2 bases, there was a span of 13 bases. This CDR3 region has 16 residues. Germline V gene sequence: CDR1 MGHRA, CDR2 YSYEKL. The CDR3 sequence: CASSQVGLAITDTQYF. CDR3 DNA sequence: TGCGCCAGCAGCCAAGTGGGCCTAGCGATCACAGATACGCAGTATTTT.

The chain recombines TRBV7-8 with TRBJ2-7; 7 bases are a match to TRBD2. CDR1 and CDR2 from the germline V gene are SGHVS and FQNEAQ. V lost 0 bases and J lost 2; bases outside the gene matches: 1. This CDR3 has 14 residues. CDR3 bases: TGTGCCAGCAGCTTAGCGGGAGGGACCTACGAGCAGTACTTC. Encoded protein: CASSLAGGTYEQYF.

The V gene is TRBV4-1, the J gene TRBJ2-1; no reliable D call. Trimming took 0 bases from V and 7 from J, leaving 13 bases between them. The CDR3 has 15 residues. Per germline, CDR1 MGHRA and CDR2 YSYEKL. The CDR3 nucleotides read TGCGCCAGCAGCCAAGATTATAACTACCCGAATGAGCAGTTCTTC. Residues: CASSQDYNYPNEQFF.

The chain has TRBV28 and TRBJ2-3; 7 positions agree with TRBD2. The germline CDR1 and CDR2 sequences are MDHEN and SYDVKM. After removal of 6 bases from V and 3 bases from J, the junction contained 12 bases not matched to a gene. The CDR3 has 16 amino acids. The CDR3, as DNA: TGTGCCAGCAGCCCAAAGCGGGATCTGGGGACAGATACGCAGTATTTT. It translates to CASSPKRDLGTDTQYF.

The CDR3 loop reads CASSLDSGITDTQYF. The DNA of the CDR3 is TGTGCCAGCAGCTTAGATAGCGGGATCACAGATACGCAGTATTTT. V is TRBV11-3 and J is TRBJ2-3, with 8 bases that match TRBD2. Germline-derived CDR1 and CDR2 are SGHNT and YENEEA. J lost 2 bases, V lost 0 bases, and 1 base had no gene match. The CDR3 totals 15 residues.

A word on this clone: The same CDR3 arises from other DNA sequences in this sample as well. CDR3 in amino acids: CASSLGGANYGYTF. CDR3 sequence (DNA): TGTGCCAGCAGTTTAGGAGGAGCTAACTATGGCTACACCTTC. This rearrangement joins TRBV28 to TRBJ1-2; D uncertain. V dropped 2 bases and J dropped 0 bases, with 7 bases sitting between them. Germline V gene lookup returns CDR1 MDHEN and CDR2 SYDVKM. The CDR3 covers 14 residues.

V usage is TRBV11-2 and J usage is TRBJ2-7; 11 nucleotides align to TRBD2. V lost 0 bases, J lost 3 bases, and 7 bases stayed unmatched. Germline CDR1 and CDR2: SGHAT and FQNNGV. The CDR3 runs to 17 residues. The CDR3 bases are TGTGCCAGCAGCTTAGATCCAACTAGCGGGAGTAGCTACGAGCAGTACTTC. Protein sequence: CASSLDPTSGSSYEQYF. The variable domain in full, with the rest retrieved from reference TRBV11-2 and TRBJ2-7, is EAGVAQSPRYKIIEKRQSVAFWCNPISGHATLYWYQQILGQGPKLLIQFQNNGVVDDSQLPKDRFSAERLKGVDSTLKIQPAKLEDSAVYLCASSLDPTSGSSYEQYFGPGTRLTVT.